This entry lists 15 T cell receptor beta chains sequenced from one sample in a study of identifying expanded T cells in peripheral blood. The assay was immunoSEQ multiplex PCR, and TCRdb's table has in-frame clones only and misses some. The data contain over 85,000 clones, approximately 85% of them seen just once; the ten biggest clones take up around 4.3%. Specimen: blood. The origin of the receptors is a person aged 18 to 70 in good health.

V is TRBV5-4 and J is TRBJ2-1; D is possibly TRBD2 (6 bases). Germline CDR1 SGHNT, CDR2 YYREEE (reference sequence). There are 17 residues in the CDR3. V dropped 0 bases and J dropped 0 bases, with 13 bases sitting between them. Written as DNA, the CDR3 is TGTGCCAGCAGCTTGGGGGGCCGGGGGAGCTCCTACAATGAGCAGTTCTTC. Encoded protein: CASSLGGRGSSYNEQFF.

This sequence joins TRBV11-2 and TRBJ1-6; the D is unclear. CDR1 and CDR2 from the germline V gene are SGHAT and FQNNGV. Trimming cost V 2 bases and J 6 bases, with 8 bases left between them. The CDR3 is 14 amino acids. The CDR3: CASSLKLPNSPLHF. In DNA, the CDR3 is TGTGCCAGCAGCTTAAAGCTCCCTAATTCACCCCTCCACTTT.

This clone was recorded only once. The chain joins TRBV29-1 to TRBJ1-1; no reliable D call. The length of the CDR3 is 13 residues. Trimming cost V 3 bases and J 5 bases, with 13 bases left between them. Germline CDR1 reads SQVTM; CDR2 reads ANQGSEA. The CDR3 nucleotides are TGCAGCGTTGAGCTACCTTCGGAGACTGAAGCTTTCTTT. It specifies CSVELPSETEAFF.

The DNA for the CDR3 is TGTGCCAGCAGCCCCATAGCAGGCCCCGATACGCAGTATTTT. It specifies CASSPIAGPDTQYF. The gene calls are TRBV7-2 and TRBJ2-3, with D uncertain. CDR3 length: 14 amino acids. Trimming shortened V by 5 bases and J by 6 bases, and 15 bases separated the two germline ends. Germline values: CDR1 SGHTA, CDR2 FQGNSA.

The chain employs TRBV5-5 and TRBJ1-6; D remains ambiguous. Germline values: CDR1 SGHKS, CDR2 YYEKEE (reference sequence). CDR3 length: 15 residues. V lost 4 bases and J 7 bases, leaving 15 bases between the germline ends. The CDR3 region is CASSVPDGKNSPLHF. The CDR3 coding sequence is TGTGCCAGCAGCGTACCGGACGGGAAAAATTCACCCCTCCACTTT.

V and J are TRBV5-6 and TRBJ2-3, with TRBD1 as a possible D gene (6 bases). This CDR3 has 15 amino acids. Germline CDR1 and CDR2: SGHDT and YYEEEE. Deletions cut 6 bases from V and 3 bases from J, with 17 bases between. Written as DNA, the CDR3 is TGTGCCAGCATCGGGACATGGGGACGGACAGATACGCAGTATTTT. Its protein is CASIGTWGRTDTQYF. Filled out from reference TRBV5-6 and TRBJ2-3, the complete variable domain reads DAGVTQSPTHLIKTRGQQVTLRCSPKSGHDTVSWYQQALGQGPQFIFQYYEEEERQRGNFPDRFSGHQFPNYSSELNVNALLLGDSALYLCASIGTWGRTDTQYFGPGTRLTVL.

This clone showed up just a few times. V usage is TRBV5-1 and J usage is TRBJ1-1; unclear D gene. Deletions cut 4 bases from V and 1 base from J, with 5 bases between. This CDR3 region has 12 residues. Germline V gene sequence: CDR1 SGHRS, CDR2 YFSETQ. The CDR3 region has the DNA TGCGCCAGCAGCATAGGGAACACTGAAGCTTTCTTT. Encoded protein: CASSIGNTEAFF.

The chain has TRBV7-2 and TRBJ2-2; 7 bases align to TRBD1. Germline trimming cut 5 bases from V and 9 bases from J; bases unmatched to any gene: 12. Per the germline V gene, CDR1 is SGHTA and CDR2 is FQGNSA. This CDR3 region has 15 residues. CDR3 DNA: TGTGCCAGCAGCGAGCGACAGGGTTGGAGCCGGGAGCTGTTTTTT. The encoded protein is CASSERQGWSRELFF. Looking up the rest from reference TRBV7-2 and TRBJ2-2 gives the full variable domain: GAGVSQSPSNKVTEKGKDVELRCDPISGHTALYWYRQSLGQGLEFLIYFQGNSAPDKSGLPSDRFSAERTGGSVSTLTIQRTQQEDSAVYLCASSERQGWSRELFFGEGSRLTVL.

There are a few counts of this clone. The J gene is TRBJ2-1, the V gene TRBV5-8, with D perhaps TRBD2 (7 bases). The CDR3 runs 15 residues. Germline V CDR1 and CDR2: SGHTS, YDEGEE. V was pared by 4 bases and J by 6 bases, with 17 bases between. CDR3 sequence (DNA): TGTGCCAGCAGCCTATACGGGGGGCGGATCAATGAGCAGTTCTTC. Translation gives CASSLYGGRINEQFF.

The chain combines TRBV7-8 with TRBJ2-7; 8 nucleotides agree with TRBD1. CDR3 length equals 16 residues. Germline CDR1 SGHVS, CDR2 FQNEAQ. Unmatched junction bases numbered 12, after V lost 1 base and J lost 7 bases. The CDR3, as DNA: TGTGCCAGCAGCTTAGGACGGCGCAGGGGGCTAGGGGAGCAGTACTTC. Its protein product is CASSLGRRRGLGEQYF.

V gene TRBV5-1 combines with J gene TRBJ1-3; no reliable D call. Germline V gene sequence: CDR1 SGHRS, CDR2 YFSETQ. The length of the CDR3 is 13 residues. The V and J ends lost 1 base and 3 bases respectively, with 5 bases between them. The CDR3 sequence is CASSLYGGNTIYF. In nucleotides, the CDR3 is TGCGCCAGCAGCTTGTACGGTGGAAACACCATATATTTT.

The CDR3 region is CASSPRGAHEQYF. In DNA, the CDR3 is TGTGCCAGCTCACCCAGAGGGGCCCACGAGCAGTACTTC. J is TRBJ2-7 and V is TRBV18; D tentatively fits TRBD1 or TRBD2 (5 bases each). The CDR3 consists of 13 residues. Between the trimmed V and J ends, which lost 3 bases and 5 bases, there was a span of 11 bases. CDR1 is KGHSH, CDR2 LQKENI, per germline.

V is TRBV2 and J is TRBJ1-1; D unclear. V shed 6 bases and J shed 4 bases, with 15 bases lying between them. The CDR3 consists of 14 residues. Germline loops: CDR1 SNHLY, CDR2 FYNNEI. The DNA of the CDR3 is TGTGCCAGCAGGACAAGGGTCTCGGGCACTGAAGCTTTCTTT. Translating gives CASRTRVSGTEAFF.

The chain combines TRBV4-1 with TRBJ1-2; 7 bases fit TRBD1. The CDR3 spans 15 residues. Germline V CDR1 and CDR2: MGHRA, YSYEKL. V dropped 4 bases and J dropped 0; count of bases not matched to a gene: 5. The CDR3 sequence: CASSLRQGPNYGYTF. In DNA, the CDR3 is TGCGCCAGCAGCCTCCGACAGGGTCCTAACTATGGCTACACCTTC.

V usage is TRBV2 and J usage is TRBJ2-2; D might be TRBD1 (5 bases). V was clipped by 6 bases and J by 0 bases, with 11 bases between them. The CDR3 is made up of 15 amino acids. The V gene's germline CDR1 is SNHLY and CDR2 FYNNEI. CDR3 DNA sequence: TGTGCCAGCAGGTTTGAACAGGCGAACACCGGGGAGCTGTTTTTT. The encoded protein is CASRFEQANTGELFF.